What follows are 2 T cell receptor beta chains derived from one specimen sequenced in a study of T cell repertoires in cytomegalovirus infection. TCRdb redid the calling of the reads with MiXCR, one entry per CDR3 protein. The table lists 300,000 to 400,000 distinct CDR3 sequences, 8% to 10% of them singletons. Sequenced input: PBMCs. The receptors derive from a human donor in good health (CMV status not recorded). Some clones in this sample may be carry-over from other donors' samples.

In its sample, this clonotype was seen many times. V is TRBV12-3 or TRBV12-4 and J is TRBJ2-7; D might be TRBD1 (5 bases). Trimming stripped 2 bases from V and 4 bases from J, with 12 bases between. This CDR3 contains 14 residues. CDR3 sequence (DNA): TGTGCCAGCAGTTTAACAACCTCAGGGTACGAGCAGTACTTC. Translated: CASSLTTSGYEQYF.

This chain connects TRBV6-1 to TRBJ1-4; TRBD1 is a possible D gene (5 bases). V lost 3 bases, J lost 8 bases, and 13 bases lay in between. Germline V lookup: CDR1 MNHNS, CDR2 SASEGT. This CDR3 comprises 14 residues. CDR3 DNA: TGTGCCAGCAGTGATAGAAGGGGTCGGGAAAAACTGTTTTTT. Protein product: CASSDRRGREKLFF.